Listed below are T cell receptor beta chains from one sample, sequenced in a study of OX40 agonist ivuxolimab in advanced cancers. TCRdb's table, derived via immunoSEQ multiplex PCR, lists solely in-frame clones and lacks some. The table records tens of thousands of clones, 90% to 95% of them present only once. This material consisted of CD4+ or CD8+ T cells sorted from blood, taken in a trial of the OX40 agonist ivuxolimab. Receptors originate from an adult with an advanced solid tumor such as melanoma, head and neck, liver or kidney cancer. Both conserved end residues are part of each CDR3. A D gene is named only where the DNA matches it firmly. Size tells how often a clone was seen (once, few, many) or the class of an expanded clone, and some rows leave it out.

TRBV9,NA,TRBJ2-3,NA,CASSAAPDTQYF,TGTGCCAGCAGCGCGGCCCCAGATACGCAGTATTTT
TRBV5-5,TRBD1,TRBJ2-6,NA,CASSLNQGATGSGANVLTF,TGTGCCAGCAGCTTAAACCAGGGGGCTACCGGCTCTGGGGCCAACGTCCTGACTTTC
TRBV10-3,NA,TRBJ1-1,NA,CAISAGKNTEAFF,TGTGCCATCAGTGCGGGGAAGAACACTGAAGCTTTCTTT
TRBV9,TRBD1,TRBJ2-5,NA,CASSPGTVQETQYF,TGTGCCAGCAGCCCAGGGACAGTACAAGAGACCCAGTACTTC
TRBV21-1,NA,TRBJ2-4,NA,CASSPKNIQYF,TGTGCCAGCAGCCCCAAAAACATTCAGTACTTC
TRBV11-2,NA,TRBJ2-1,NA,CASSLDLQGTYNEQFF,TGTGCCAGCAGCTTAGATCTCCAGGGAACCTACAATGAGCAGTTCTTC
TRBV19,NA,TRBJ2-7,NA,CASSIPGHQFYEQYF,TGTGCCAGTAGTATACCGGGACACCAATTCTACGAGCAGTACTTC
TRBV5-1,TRBD1,TRBJ1-5,NA,CASSSGTGQPQHF,TGCGCCAGCAGCTCCGGGACAGGTCAGCCCCAGCATTTT
TRBV5-4,NA,TRBJ2-2,NA,CASSLVGLGGNTGELFF,TGTGCCAGCAGCTTGGTGGGGTTGGGAGGGAACACCGGGGAGCTGTTTTTT
TRBV9,NA,TRBJ1-1,NA,CASSVVGALAEAFF,TGTGCCAGCAGCGTAGTGGGGGCTCTCGCTGAAGCTTTCTTT
TRBV12-5,NA,TRBJ1-4,NA,CASAVGGLNEKLFF,TGTGCTAGTGCCGTGGGGGGCCTTAATGAAAAACTGTTTTTT
TRBV19,NA,TRBJ2-7,NA,CASSYRQGYEQYF,TGTGCCAGTAGTTACCGCCAAGGGTACGAGCAGTACTTC
TRBV28,TRBD1,TRBJ2-7,NA,CASSLDRGPVEQYF,TGTGCCAGCAGTTTGGACAGGGGGCCAGTCGAGCAGTACTTC
TRBV23-1,NA,TRBJ2-4,NA,CASSRQVDKNIQYF,TGCGCCAGCAGTCGCCAGGTGGACAAAAACATTCAGTACTTC
TRBV7-9,TRBD1,TRBJ1-4,NA,CASSSTGNSNEKLFF,TGTGCCAGCAGCTCGACAGGGAACTCTAATGAAAAACTGTTTTTT
TRBV27,NA,TRBJ2-7,NA,CASSFSRNYEQYF,TGTGCCAGCAGTTTCTCTAGAAACTACGAGCAGTACTTC
TRBV11-2,NA,TRBJ2-2,NA,CASSLALSTGPGRTGELFF,TGTGCCAGCAGCTTAGCCCTTTCCACAGGGCCTGGGCGCACCGGGGAGCTGTTTTTT
TRBV5-4,NA,TRBJ2-3,NA,CASSLYEIDTDTQYF,TGTGCCAGCAGCTTGTACGAGATTGATACAGATACGCAGTATTTT
TRBV6-1,TRBD2,TRBJ2-2,NA,CASSALTSGGYTGELFF,TGTGCCAGCAGTGCCTTGACTAGCGGGGGATACACCGGGGAGCTGTTTTTT
TRBV6-6,TRBD1,TRBJ1-2,NA,CASSLGTAIYGYTF,TGTGCCAGCAGCCTTGGGACAGCCATCTATGGCTACACCTTC
TRBV6-5,NA,TRBJ2-7,NA,CASSYPGQSYEQYF,TGTGCCAGCAGTTACCCCGGACAGTCCTACGAGCAGTACTTC
TRBV9,NA,TRBJ2-3,NA,CASSVEGLTTDTQYF,TGTGCCAGCAGCGTAGAGGGCTTAACTACAGATACGCAGTATTTT
TRBV30,NA,TRBJ2-5,NA,CAWSSGTYQETQYF,TGTGCCTGGTCCTCCGGGACCTACCAAGAGACCCAGTACTTC
TRBV9,TRBD1,TRBJ2-1,NA,CASSTTGTGGRNEQFF,TGTGCCAGCAGCACAACCGGGACAGGGGGCCGCAATGAGCAGTTCTTC
TRBV2,NA,TRBJ2-2,NA,CASSDVLRPGELFF,TGTGCCAGCAGTGATGTACTTCGGCCCGGGGAGCTGTTTTTT
TRBV19,TRBD1,TRBJ1-3,NA,CASSTEGASGNTIYF,TGTGCCAGTAGTACCGAGGGGGCCTCTGGAAACACCATATATTTT
TRBV30,NA,TRBJ2-3,once,CAWSASSLSTDTQYF,TGTGCCTGGAGTGCTTCTTCCCTAAGCACAGATACGCAGTATTTT
TRBV6-6,NA,TRBJ2-1,NA,CASSDAGEQFF,TGTGCCAGCAGTGACGCGGGAGAGCAGTTCTTC
TRBV30,NA,TRBJ1-3,NA,CAWSPGATSGNTIYF,TGTGCCTGGAGTCCCGGGGCGACCTCTGGAAACACCATATATTTT
TRBV28,TRBD1,TRBJ1-1,NA,CASSLTGGNTEAFF,TGTGCCAGCAGCCTGACAGGGGGGAACACTGAAGCTTTCTTT
TRBV6-1,TRBD1,TRBJ1-5,NA,CASTWTGRRNQPQHF,TGTGCCAGCACCTGGACAGGGCGAAGGAATCAGCCCCAGCATTTT
TRBV30,NA,TRBJ1-2,NA,CAWSRGGRYGYTF,TGTGCCTGGAGTAGGGGGGGCCGCTATGGCTACACCTTC
TRBV5-6,NA,TRBJ1-1,NA,CASSLPTLGAEAFF,TGTGCCAGCAGCTTGCCCACCTTGGGGGCTGAAGCTTTCTTT
TRBV19,NA,TRBJ2-6,NA,CASSRSGSGANVLTF,TGTGCCAGTAGTAGGTCGGGGTCCGGGGCCAACGTCCTGACTTTC
TRBV27,NA,TRBJ1-5,NA,CASSSAGEPQHF,TGTGCCAGCAGTTCAGCCGGGGAGCCCCAGCATTTT
TRBV14,NA,TRBJ2-1,NA,CASSQQDSPYNEQFF,TGTGCCAGCAGCCAACAAGATTCTCCCTACAATGAGCAGTTCTTC
TRBV6-6,NA,TRBJ2-2,once,CASTAGFEGELFF,TGTGCCAGCACCGCGGGGTTTGAGGGGGAGCTGTTTTTT
TRBV5-4,NA,TRBJ2-7,NA,CASSLFPNEQYF,TGTGCCAGCAGCTTGTTTCCGAACGAGCAGTACTTC
TRBV6-1,TRBD2,TRBJ2-1,NA,CASSGGNEQFF,TGTGCCAGCTCCGGGGGGAATGAGCAGTTCTTC
TRBV25-1,NA,TRBJ2-5,once,CASSDGGQETQYF,TGTGCCAGCAGTGACGGGGGCCAAGAGACCCAGTACTTC
TRBV9,NA,TRBJ2-1,medium-sized,CASSVGSVTYNEQFF,TGTGCCAGCAGCGTAGGTTCGGTGACCTACAATGAGCAGTTCTTC
TRBV7-2,NA,TRBJ2-1,NA,CASSPGRPEEQFF,TGTGCCAGCAGCCCCGGGCGGCCCGAAGAGCAGTTCTTC